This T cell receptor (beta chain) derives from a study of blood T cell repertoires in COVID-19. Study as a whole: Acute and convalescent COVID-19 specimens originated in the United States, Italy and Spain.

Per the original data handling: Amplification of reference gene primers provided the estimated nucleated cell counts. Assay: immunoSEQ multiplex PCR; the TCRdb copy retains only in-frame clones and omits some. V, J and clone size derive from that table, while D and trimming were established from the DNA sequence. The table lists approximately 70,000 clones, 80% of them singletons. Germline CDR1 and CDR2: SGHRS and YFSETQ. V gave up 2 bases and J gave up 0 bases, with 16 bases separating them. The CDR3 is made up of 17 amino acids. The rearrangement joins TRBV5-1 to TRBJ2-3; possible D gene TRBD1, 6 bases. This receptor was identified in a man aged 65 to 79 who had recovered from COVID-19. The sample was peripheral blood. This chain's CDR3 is CASSLGGQPASTDTQYF. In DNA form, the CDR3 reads TGCGCCAGCAGCTTAGGCGGACAGCCGGCTAGCACAGATACGCAGTATTTT.